Shown below are 5 T cell receptor beta chains from a single sample sequenced in a study of graft-versus-host responses after intestinal transplantation. Here immunoSEQ multiplex PCR was the method, and the copy in TCRdb shows in-frame clones only, minus some. The data show tens of thousands of clones, 90% seen once. Their antigens remain unidentified. The sequencing here drew on unstimulated CD4+ T cells sorted from spleen or lymph node cells, taken before intestinal transplant. The receptors were sampled from a human donor who received an intestinal transplant.

The chain joins TRBV5-4 to TRBJ1-2; 7 bases are a match to TRBD1. V lost 4 bases to trimming and J lost 11 bases; unmatched junction nucleotides: 11. This CDR3 contains 13 residues. The V gene's germline CDR1 is SGHNT and CDR2 YYREEE (reference sequence). The CDR3 coding sequence is TGTGCCAGCAGCCGGGACAGCGGGGGCTCTTACACCTTC. The encoded protein is CASSRDSGGSYTF.

V and J are TRBV7-3 and TRBJ2-1; the D gene is possibly TRBD1 (6 bases). The CDR3 has 15 residues. CDR1 and CDR2 (germline): SGHTA, FQGTGA. The V end lost 1 base, the J end lost 3 bases, and 10 bases lay between the germline ends. The chain's CDR3 is CASSLMGALYNEQFF. The CDR3, as DNA: TGTGCCAGCAGCTTAATGGGGGCTCTCTACAATGAGCAGTTCTTC. Together with reference TRBV7-3 and TRBJ2-1, the CDR3 gives the full variable domain: GAGVSQTPSNKVTEKGKYVELRCDPISGHTALYWYRQSLGQGPEFLIYFQGTGAADDSGLPNDRFFAVRPEGSVSTLKIQRTERGDSAVYLCASSLMGALYNEQFFGPGTRLTVL.

The chain carries TRBV7-9 and TRBJ1-1, with no clear D. The CDR3 contains 14 residues. In germline, CDR1 is SEHNR, CDR2 FQNEAQ (reference sequence). Trimming pared 10 bases from V and 1 base from J, leaving 16 bases between. CDR3: CATQTMTGNTEAFF. The CDR3 nucleotides are TGTGCCACCCAAACGATGACGGGGAACACTGAAGCTTTCTTT.

V usage is TRBV2 and J usage is TRBJ2-7, with D maybe TRBD1 (7 bases). CDR1 SNHLY and CDR2 FYNNEI come from the germline V gene. Trimming removed 4 bases at V and 2 bases at J, with 15 bases between. The CDR3 is 15 residues long. The CDR3 is CASSGGRGAPYEQYF. The CDR3, as DNA: TGTGCCAGCAGTGGGGGCAGGGGGGCGCCCTACGAGCAGTACTTC.

The rearrangement uses TRBV15 and TRBJ2-1; unclear D gene. Trimming took 2 bases from V and 4 from J, leaving 6 bases between them. Germline V lookup: CDR1 LNHNV, CDR2 YYDKDF (reference sequence). The CDR3 covers 13 residues. The CDR3 nucleotides are TGTGCCACCAGCAGACAAAATTACAATGAGCAGTTCTTC. It translates to CATSRQNYNEQFF. Looking up the rest from reference TRBV15 and TRBJ2-1 gives the full variable domain: DAMVIQNPRYQVTQFGKPVTLSCSQTLNHNVMYWYQQKSSQAPKLLFHYYDKDFNNEADTPDNFQSRRPNTSFCFLDIRSPGLGDTAMYLCATSRQNYNEQFFGPGTRLTVL.